Following are 23 T cell receptor beta chains from one sample sequenced in a study of T cells in Graves' hyperthyroidism and ophthalmopathy. What was amplified from RNA transcripts were TCR beta CDR3 regions. The TCR CDR3 was amplified in a first-round RT-PCR using the HTBI primer set. One entry per CDR3 protein results from TCRdb running MiXCR on the multiplex PCR reads. Of around 620,000 distinct CDR3 sequences listed, about 45% are singletons. The sample was peripheral blood or thyroid tissue (not recorded which). The origin of the receptors is an adult woman with Graves' disease, either hyperthyroidism or ophthalmopathy (not recorded which).

The chain joins TRBV19 to TRBJ2-2; 7 nucleotides agree with TRBD2. Germline CDR1 LNHDA, CDR2 SQIVND (reference sequence). Trimming at V came to 10 bases and at J to 6 bases, leaving 17 bases not matched to a gene. This CDR3 comprises 16 residues. CDR3 protein: CATGLPYEGVAGELFF. In DNA, the CDR3 is TGTGCCACGGGACTACCTTATGAGGGTGTCGCCGGGGAGCTGTTTTTT.

The table lists this clonotype with a few counts. The chain joins TRBV28 to TRBJ1-2; no reliable D call. CDR3 length equals 14 residues. V lost 3 bases and J lost 5, with 13 bases in between. Germline loops: CDR1 MDHEN, CDR2 SYDVKM. CDR3 sequence reads: CASSFDPNAYGYTF. In DNA, the CDR3 is TGTGCCAGCAGTTTTGACCCGAACGCTTATGGCTACACCTTC.

The chain's CDR3 is CSVDGQAVFSYTF. The CDR3 DNA reads TGCAGCGTTGATGGACAGGCTGTCTTCTCCTACACCTTC. The J gene is TRBJ1-2, the V gene TRBV29-1, with TRBD1 matching over 7 bases. Losses at the gene ends were 3 bases for V and 10 bases for J; bases not matched to a gene: 11. Germline V gene sequence: CDR1 SQVTM, CDR2 ANQGSEA. CDR3 length: 13 residues.

V and J are TRBV7-8 and TRBJ2-7; D perhaps matches TRBD1 (5 bases). CDR1 and CDR2 from the germline V gene are SGHVS and FQNEAQ. The CDR3 length is 14 residues. The CDR3 is CARARASGAYEQYF. The CDR3, as DNA: TGTGCTAGAGCTAGGGCTAGTGGGGCTTACGAGCAGTACTTC. Full variable domain (remainder filled in from reference TRBV7-8 and TRBJ2-7): GAGVSQSPRYKVAKRGQDVALRCDPISGHVSLFWYQQALGQGPEFLTYFQNEAQLDKSGLPSDRFFAERPEGSVSTLKIQRTQQEDSAVYLCARARASGAYEQYFGPGTRLTVT.

The chain joins TRBV7-8 to TRBJ2-6; D unresolved. The CDR3 is 11 amino acids. In germline, CDR1 is SGHVS, CDR2 FQNEAQ. Deletions cut 11 bases from V and 1 base from J, with 3 bases between. CDR3 in amino acids: CAASGANVLTF. The CDR3, as DNA: TGTGCCGCGTCTGGGGCCAACGTCCTGACTTTC.

The chain joins TRBV18 to TRBJ2-2, with 8 bases aligning to TRBD2. V was clipped by 1 base and J by 4 bases; unmatched bases: 2. CDR3 length: 15 amino acids. Germline loops: CDR1 KGHSH, CDR2 LQKENI. CDR3 amino acids: CASSPRLAGTGELFF. Written as DNA, the CDR3 is TGTGCCAGCTCACCACGCCTAGCGGGCACCGGGGAGCTGTTTTTT.

The gene calls are TRBV4-1 and TRBJ1-2; D is unresolved. The germline V gene encodes CDR1 MGHRA and CDR2 YSYEKL. CDR3 length: 17 residues. V was pared by 1 base and J by 5 bases, with 20 bases between. The CDR3 region has the DNA TGCGCCAGCAGCCAAGGGCAAGGAAAGCTTAGCTTGTATGGCTACACCTTC. It translates to CASSQGQGKLSLYGYTF.

In nucleotides, the CDR3 is TGCAGTGCTAGTAAAGGGGATCGGCTGGGCGAGCAGTACTTC. As protein: CSASKGDRLGEQYF. This sequence joins TRBV20-1 and TRBJ2-7; TRBD1 might be the D (5 bases). CDR3 size: 14 residues. The germline V gene encodes CDR1 DFQATT and CDR2 SNEGSKA (reference sequence). V was cut by 3 bases and J by 6 bases, with 18 bases left in between.

This clonotype was recorded many times. The CDR3 DNA follows: TGCAGCGTTGAGACTGGCGAGCACACTGAAGCTTTCTTT. Translated: CSVETGEHTEAFF. The rearrangement uses TRBV29-1 and TRBJ1-1; D is unresolved. The V end lost 3 bases, the J end lost 3 bases, and 11 bases lay between the germline ends. Germline loops: CDR1 SQVTM, CDR2 ANQGSEA. The CDR3 extends over 13 amino acids.

In nucleotides, the CDR3 is TGTGCCAGCAGCTTCTGGCAGGGGAGCTCCTACGAGCAGTACTTC. Translating gives CASSFWQGSSYEQYF. The chain links TRBV11-2 to TRBJ2-7, with a possible D match to TRBD1 (6 bases). Germline CDR1 SGHAT, CDR2 FQNNGV. The CDR3 spans 15 residues. V was pared by 3 bases and J by 0 bases, with 12 bases between.

This clonotype was counted at least ten times. This chain links TRBV2 with TRBJ2-7; D not resolved. Germline CDR1 is SNHLY and CDR2 is FYNNEI. This CDR3 comprises 12 residues. With 6 bases removed from V and 0 bases from J, the gap between germline ends came to 6 bases. The CDR3 spells CASRKISYEQYF. The CDR3, as DNA: TGTGCCAGCAGGAAGATCTCCTACGAGCAGTACTTC.

This clonotype was seen more than once but under ten times. This chain connects TRBV28 to TRBJ2-2; a weak D match, TRBD2 (6 bases). The CDR3 length is 19 residues. Looked up from germline, CDR1 is MDHEN and CDR2 is SYDVKM. Trimming removed 3 bases from V and 3 bases from J, with 23 bases in between. The DNA of the CDR3 is TGTGCCAGCAGTTTTGTTATGGCGATAGCGGTTGTGGACACCGGGGAGCTGTTTTTT. Translation: CASSFVMAIAVVDTGELFF.

The rearrangement joins TRBV10-3 to TRBJ2-5, with D perhaps TRBD1 or TRBD2 (5 bases each). The CDR3 runs to 14 residues. In germline, CDR1 is ENHRY, CDR2 SYGVKD. The V gene lost 2 bases and the J gene lost 5 bases, with 12 bases spanning the gap. The CDR3 DNA sequence: TGTGCCATCAGTGAGGAGGGGAGTACGGAGACCCAGTACTTC. It codes for CAISEEGSTETQYF.

The sample holds many counts of this clonotype. The chain has TRBV5-1 and TRBJ2-6; D remains ambiguous. CDR3 length: 17 residues. Trimming left V 1 base short and J 0 bases short, with 11 bases between. Germline values: CDR1 SGHRS, CDR2 YFSETQ. CDR3 region: CASSLISVISGANVLTF. CDR3 DNA: TGCGCCAGCAGCTTGATCAGTGTCATCTCTGGGGCCAACGTCCTGACTTTC.

The chain joins TRBV9 to TRBJ1-5; tentatively, D is TRBD1 (5 bases). There are 14 residues in the CDR3. V lost 5 bases to trimming and J lost 4 bases, with 13 bases between them. The germline gives CDR1 SGDLS, CDR2 YYNGEE. Here the CDR3 DNA reads TGTGCCAGCAGGCGGGGCCACGCAAATCAGCCCCAGCATTTT. Residues: CASRRGHANQPQHF.

This clonotype was picked up many times. J is TRBJ1-4 and V is TRBV4-1, with D perhaps TRBD1 (5 bases). The CDR3 has 15 residues. V was shortened by 6 bases and J by 0 bases, with 11 bases between the two germline ends. Germline CDR1 MGHRA, CDR2 YSYEKL. CDR3 in DNA: TGCGCCAGCAGGAAAGGGGCATCAACTAATGAAAAACTGTTTTTT. Translation: CASRKGASTNEKLFF.

This chain connects TRBV19 to TRBJ1-3, with D hard to call. Trimming cost V 10 bases and J 0 bases, with 13 bases left between them. CDR3 length: 14 amino acids. Per the germline V gene, CDR1 is LNHDA and CDR2 is SQIVND (reference sequence). This CDR3 reads CATKFQFSGNTIYF. CDR3 DNA sequence: TGTGCCACCAAGTTTCAGTTCTCTGGAAACACCATATATTTT.

Ten or more counts support this clonotype. The chain recombines TRBV12-3 or TRBV12-4 with TRBJ2-1; D uncertain. There are 15 residues in the CDR3. Trimming removed 2 bases at V and 2 bases at J, with 10 bases between. In DNA, the CDR3 is TGTGCCAGCAGTTTACTTCCACTCCCCTACAATGAGCAGTTCTTC. This encodes CASSLLPLPYNEQFF.

This chain links TRBV7-2 with TRBJ2-5; the match to TRBD1 covers 11 bases. V dropped 4 bases and J dropped 6; count of bases not matched to a gene: 7. This CDR3 comprises 15 residues. Germline V gene lookup returns CDR1 SGHTA and CDR2 FQGNSA. This CDR3 reads CASSSGQGGFKTQYF. CDR3 in DNA: TGTGCCAGCAGCTCGGGACAGGGGGGGTTCAAGACCCAGTACTTC.

This clonotype was seen many times. V is TRBV5-5 and J is TRBJ2-5, with TRBD1 matching over 7 bases. CDR3 length: 17 residues. Germline assignment: CDR1 SGHKS and CDR2 YYEKEE (reference sequence). After removal of 4 bases from V and 1 base from J, the junction contained 13 bases not matched to a gene. CDR3 sequence (DNA): TGTGCCAGCAGCCTTAACCCCGGGACAGACGTCCAAGAGACCCAGTACTTC. Its translation: CASSLNPGTDVQETQYF.

This clonotype was seen at least ten times. The chain has TRBV4-1 and TRBJ1-1; tentative D call: TRBD1 (5 bases). This CDR3 has 15 residues. Germline CDR1 reads MGHRA; CDR2 reads YSYEKL. The V and J ends lost 0 bases and 3 bases respectively, with 11 bases between them. The CDR3 nucleotides are TGCGCCAGCAGCCAAGACAGGGTAGAGGACACTGAAGCTTTCTTT. The encoded protein is CASSQDRVEDTEAFF.

In this sample, this clonotype turned up many times. V is TRBV5-5 and J is TRBJ1-2, with D unresolved. This CDR3 is built from 13 residues. Germline lookup yields CDR1 SGHKS and CDR2 YYEKEE (reference sequence). V lost 5 bases to trimming and J lost 4 bases, with 12 bases between them. The CDR3 spells CASRREYTYGYTF. DNA for the CDR3: TGTGCCAGCAGGAGGGAATATACCTATGGCTACACCTTC.

This clonotype was recorded at least ten times. This rearrangement joins TRBV20-1 to TRBJ1-1; 12 nucleotides match TRBD1. This CDR3 spans 15 amino acids. CDR1 and CDR2 (germline): DFQATT, SNEGSKA (reference sequence). J was trimmed by 0 bases and V by 6 bases; bases with no gene match: 5. The CDR3 bases are TGCAGTGCGGGGGACAGGGGGCACCTGAACACTGAAGCTTTCTTT. It is translated as CSAGDRGHLNTEAFF.